Listed below are T cell receptor beta chains from one sample, sequenced in a study of human T cells and chemical hapten exposure. From the RACE reads, TCRdb called clonotypes with MiXCR, one entry per CDR3 protein. This sample has 250,000 or so distinct CDR3 sequences, with 7.5% to 8% found just once. The specimen was whole blood, collected in connection with sensitization to the hapten diphenylcyclopropenone (DPC). The receptors stem from a man between 18 and 35 years old with alopecia areata. Some clones in this sample may be carry-over from other donors' samples. CDR3s include the opening cysteine and the closing phenylalanine or tryptophan. D genes are given only for firm matches. Clone size is given for some rows only: seen once, a few or many times, or a class if the clone is expanded.

V: TRBV7-8
D: TRBD1
J: TRBJ2-5
size: few
CDR3: CASSTLGTGKETQYF
DNA: TGTGCCAGCAGCACCCTAGGGACAGGGAAAGAGACCCAGTACTTC

V: TRBV24-1
D: .
J: TRBJ1-5
size: .
CDR3: CATSGGTNQPQHF
DNA: TGTGCCACCAGTGGTGGGACCAATCAGCCCCAGCATTTT

V: TRBV7-9
D: TRBD1
J: TRBJ1-6
size: .
CDR3: CASSYQTGAPLHF
DNA: TGTGCCAGCAGCTATCAGACAGGGGCACCCCTCCACTTT

V: TRBV6-2/TRBV6-3
D: TRBD1
J: TRBJ2-5
size: many
CDR3: CASSLLPGQPKETQYF
DNA: TGTGCCAGCAGCCTCCTACCGGGACAGCCTAAAGAGACCCAGTACTTC

V: TRBV28
D: .
J: TRBJ2-5
size: few
CDR3: CASRKRRPWGRETQYF
DNA: TGTGCCAGCAGGAAAAGACGACCCTGGGGGAGAGAGACCCAGTACTTC

V: TRBV6-5
D: .
J: TRBJ1-2
size: .
CDR3: CASSTTTTNYGYTF
DNA: TGTGCCAGCAGTACTACAACTACTAACTATGGCTACACCTTC

V: TRBV4-1
D: TRBD2
J: TRBJ2-3
size: .
CDR3: CVSSPLPGLGADTQYF
DNA: TGCGTCAGCAGCCCACTGCCGGGACTAGGTGCAGATACGCAGTATTTT

V: TRBV19
D: .
J: TRBJ1-5
size: few
CDR3: CASSAQTGQPQHF
DNA: TGTGCCAGTAGTGCACAGACCGGTCAGCCCCAGCATTTT

V: TRBV7-9
D: TRBD2
J: TRBJ2-2
size: few
CDR3: CASSSLAGLNTGELFF
DNA: TGTGCCAGCAGCTCATTAGCGGGGTTGAACACCGGGGAGCTGTTTTTT

V: TRBV7-9
D: .
J: TRBJ2-2
size: many
CDR3: CASSLYSLRDTGELFF
DNA: TGTGCCAGCAGCTTATACTCGTTGAGGGACACCGGGGAGCTGTTTTTT

V: TRBV20-1
D: .
J: TRBJ1-5
size: .
CDR3: CSAIGATGNQPQHF
DNA: TGCAGTGCTATTGGGGCTACAGGGAATCAGCCCCAGCATTTT

V: TRBV7-3
D: TRBD1
J: TRBJ2-2
size: .
CDR3: CASRPSGTANTGELFF
DNA: TGTGCCAGCAGGCCGTCCGGGACAGCGAACACCGGGGAGCTGTTTTTT

V: TRBV6-1
D: TRBD1
J: TRBJ2-7
size: .
CDR3: CASRPGTGATYEQYF
DNA: TGTGCCAGCAGGCCCGGGACAGGGGCCACCTACGAGCAGTACTTC

V: TRBV7-9
D: TRBD2
J: TRBJ2-5
size: few
CDR3: CASSLVGTIHETQYF
DNA: TGTGCCAGCAGCTTAGTGGGGACTATTCACGAGACCCAGTACTTC

V: TRBV10-2
D: .
J: TRBJ1-1
size: many
CDR3: CASSESTLWEGQAFF
DNA: TGCGCCAGCAGTGAGTCGACGCTTTGGGAGGGGCAAGCTTTCTTT

V: TRBV9
D: .
J: TRBJ2-2
size: few
CDR3: CASSVGPGTGELFF
DNA: TGTGCCAGCAGCGTAGGCCCGGGCACCGGGGAGCTGTTTTTT

V: TRBV29-1
D: TRBD1
J: TRBJ2-7
size: .
CDR3: CSAKQGNINEQYF
DNA: TGCAGCGCTAAACAGGGGAATATTAACGAGCAGTACTTC

V: TRBV6-5
D: TRBD1
J: TRBJ1-1
size: few
CDR3: CASSYGGQGAFF
DNA: TGTGCCAGCAGTTACGGTGGACAGGGAGCTTTCTTT

V: TRBV4-2
D: .
J: TRBJ2-3
size: many
CDR3: CASSQEAVNTGTDTQYF
DNA: TGTGCCAGCAGCCAAGAAGCGGTGAACACCGGCACAGATACGCAGTATTTT

V: TRBV6-5
D: .
J: TRBJ1-2
size: few
CDR3: CASSYSRQGYGYTF
DNA: TGTGCCAGCAGTTACTCGAGGCAGGGCTATGGCTACACCTTC

V: TRBV3-1
D: .
J: TRBJ1-6
size: few
CDR3: CASSQVTYSPLHF
DNA: TGTGCCAGCAGCCAAGTCACGTATTCACCCCTCCACTTT

V: TRBV24-1
D: TRBD1
J: TRBJ1-2
size: .
CDR3: CATSELGQAYGYTF
DNA: TGTGCCACCAGTGAACTGGGACAGGCCTATGGCTACACCTTC

V: TRBV5-1
D: .
J: TRBJ1-4
size: many
CDR3: CASSLEVIQEGEKLFF
DNA: TGCGCCAGCAGCTTGGAAGTTATTCAGGAAGGGGAAAAACTGTTTTTT

V: TRBV5-1
D: .
J: TRBJ2-1
size: few
CDR3: CASSPGSSSYNEQFF
DNA: TGCGCCAGCAGTCCCGGGTCAAGCTCCTACAATGAGCAGTTCTTC

V: TRBV27
D: .
J: TRBJ1-5
size: many
CDR3: CASTGTGGRNQPQHF
DNA: TGTGCCAGCACTGGGACGGGGGGTCGCAATCAGCCCCAGCATTTT

V: TRBV5-1
D: TRBD1
J: TRBJ2-5
size: few
CDR3: CASSRLTGNEETQYF
DNA: TGCGCCAGCAGCAGGTTGACAGGGAACGAAGAGACCCAGTACTTC

V: TRBV11-2
D: TRBD2
J: TRBJ2-2
size: few
CDR3: CASTLRLAGGRNTGELFF
DNA: TGTGCCAGCACCCTGAGGCTAGCGGGGGGGCGGAACACCGGGGAGCTGTTTTTT

V: TRBV6-4
D: .
J: TRBJ2-1
size: few
CDR3: CASSDSDEQFF
DNA: TGTGCCAGCAGTGACTCAGATGAGCAGTTCTTC

V: TRBV5-6
D: .
J: TRBJ2-5
size: few
CDR3: CASSLEGLGETQYF
DNA: TGTGCCAGCAGCTTGGAGGGGCTAGGGGAGACCCAGTACTTC

V: TRBV20-1
D: TRBD1
J: TRBJ1-6
size: few
CDR3: CSARSSGTGGNSPLHF
DNA: TGCAGTGCTAGATCATCCGGGACAGGGGGTAATTCACCCCTCCACTTT

V: TRBV12-3/TRBV12-4
D: TRBD1
J: TRBJ1-3
size: many
CDR3: CASSSRTGTGNTIYF
DNA: TGTGCCAGCAGTTCCAGGACAGGGACTGGAAACACCATATATTTT

V: TRBV5-1
D: TRBD1
J: TRBJ1-1
size: .
CDR3: CASSLFPGTDLNTEAFF
DNA: TGCGCCAGCAGCCTTTTCCCCGGGACAGACTTGAACACTGAAGCTTTCTTT

V: TRBV6-2/TRBV6-3
D: .
J: TRBJ1-5
size: few
CDR3: CASSYSRDGYQPQHF
DNA: TGTGCCAGCAGTTACTCGAGGGACGGATATCAGCCCCAGCATTTT

V: TRBV12-3/TRBV12-4
D: TRBD1
J: TRBJ2-3
size: .
CDR3: CASSLGGQGSDTQYF
DNA: TGTGCCAGCAGTTTAGGGGGACAGGGCTCAGATACGCAGTATTTT

V: TRBV7-2
D: .
J: TRBJ1-5
size: .
CDR3: CASSLDTFNQPQHF
DNA: TGTGCCAGCAGCTTAGACACATTCAATCAGCCCCAGCATTTT

V: TRBV5-6
D: .
J: TRBJ2-1
size: .
CDR3: CASSLAMGPKFF
DNA: TGTGCCAGCAGCTTGGCCATGGGGCCTAAGTTCTTC

V: TRBV4-3
D: .
J: TRBJ1-3
size: .
CDR3: CASSQEGQAASGNTIYF
DNA: TGCGCCAGCAGCCAAGAAGGTCAGGCAGCCTCTGGAAACACCATATATTTT

V: TRBV3-1
D: .
J: TRBJ1-5
size: few
CDR3: CASSQEQGNQPQHF
DNA: TGTGCCAGCAGCCAAGAGCAAGGCAATCAGCCCCAGCATTTT

V: TRBV7-9
D: .
J: TRBJ1-1
size: .
CDR3: CASSFDGHLNTEAFF
DNA: TGTGCCAGCAGCTTCGACGGGCATTTAAACACTGAAGCTTTCTTT

V: TRBV10-3
D: .
J: TRBJ1-3
size: few
CDR3: CAISEGGGNTIYF
DNA: TGTGCCATCAGTGAGGGGGGTGGAAACACCATATATTTT

V: TRBV4-2
D: .
J: TRBJ1-3
size: few
CDR3: CASSQDRGSSGNTIYF
DNA: TGTGCCAGCAGCCAAGATAGGGGGAGCTCTGGAAACACCATATATTTT

V: TRBV12-3/TRBV12-4
D: .
J: TRBJ2-5
size: many
CDR3: CASRDGTYQETQYF
DNA: TGTGCCAGCAGGGACGGGACCTACCAAGAGACCCAGTACTTC

V: TRBV3-1
D: TRBD1
J: TRBJ1-1
size: .
CDR3: CASSQGQGLNTEAFF
DNA: TGTGCCAGCAGCCAAGGACAGGGCCTGAACACTGAAGCTTTCTTT

V: TRBV7-2
D: .
J: TRBJ2-1
size: few
CDR3: CASSLERGASDEQFF
DNA: TGTGCCAGCAGCTTAGAAAGGGGGGCCAGCGATGAGCAGTTCTTC

V: TRBV7-3
D: .
J: TRBJ1-2
size: .
CDR3: CASSLRAGPNYGYTF
DNA: TGTGCCAGCAGCTTACGGGCAGGACCTAACTATGGCTACACCTTC

V: TRBV12-3/TRBV12-4
D: .
J: TRBJ1-1
size: .
CDR3: CASSSRVMRTEAFF
DNA: TGTGCCAGCAGTTCCCGGGTGATGCGCACTGAAGCTTTCTTT